The 10 T cell receptor beta chains presented below share a single source sample, sequenced in a study of molecular identifiers for immune sequencing clone quantification. TCRdb recomputed calls from the PCR reads with MiXCR, one row per CDR3 protein. The sample has 490,000 or so distinct CDR3 sequences, under 30% seen once; the top ten hold 0.7% to 0.9%. The sample consisted of naive CD8+ T cells from blood, with Jurkat cell RNA spiked in. Specified subset: FACS-sorted CD8+CD4-CCR7+CD45RA+ naive T cells. These receptors were obtained from a human donor in good health. Some libraries in this study had Jurkat cell RNA spiked in.

As to this clonotype: A much bigger clone sits one base away, suggesting this may be a read error. The rearrangement links TRBV7-6 to TRBJ2-7; D is unresolved. The CDR3 runs 13 residues. CDR1 and CDR2 from the germline V gene are SGHVS and FNYEAQ. The CDR3 is CASSPESSYKQYF. The DNA for the CDR3 is TGTGCCAGCAGCCCGGAAAGCTCCTACAAGCAGTACTTC.

Comments on this clonotype: This could be a read error, since a much larger clone is one nucleotide away. The rearrangement links TRBV28 to TRBJ2-7; the match to TRBD2 covers 7 bases. The CDR3 has 13 amino acids. V gave up 3 bases and J gave up 9 bases; unmatched junction bases: 8. The germline CDR1 and CDR2 sequences are MDHEN and SYDVKM. CDR3 residues: CASSFPGGDGQYF. The CDR3 coding sequence is TGTGCCAGCAGTTTTCCGGGGGGAGACGGGCAGTACTTC.

The chain uses TRBV27 and TRBJ2-2, with a weak D call TRBD1 (6 bases). Deletions cut 8 bases from V and 7 bases from J, with 14 bases between. Germline CDR1 reads MNHEY; CDR2 reads SMNVEV (reference sequence). The CDR3 loop spans 13 amino acids. The CDR3 nucleotides are TGTGCCAGCTGGTTAACAGGGATCGGGGAGCTGTTTTTT. Translation gives CASWLTGIGELFF.

This chain joins TRBV5-5 and TRBJ2-7; 10 bases are a match to TRBD2. Germline CDR1 SGHKS, CDR2 YYEKEE (reference sequence). This CDR3 is 16 amino acids long. V dropped 4 bases and J dropped 2; count of bases not matched to a gene: 9. This CDR3 is CASSPGRLAGAYEQYF. DNA of the CDR3: TGTGCCAGCAGCCCGGGCAGGCTAGCGGGGGCCTACGAGCAGTACTTC.

The rearrangement uses TRBV7-2 and TRBJ2-7; D may be TRBD2 (7 bases). Trimming stripped 0 bases from V and 5 bases from J, with 17 bases between. The germline CDR1 and CDR2 sequences are SGHTA and FQGNSA. This CDR3 is 16 amino acids long. The CDR3 here is CASSLAGGRLGHEQYF. In nucleotides, the CDR3 is TGTGCCAGCAGCTTAGCGGGGGGGCGGCTCGGGCACGAGCAGTACTTC. The complete variable domain, with remaining parts taken from reference TRBV7-2 and TRBJ2-7, reads GAGVSQSPSNKVTEKGKDVELRCDPISGHTALYWYRQSLGQGLEFLIYFQGNSAPDKSGLPSDRFSAERTGGSVSTLTIQRTQQEDSAVYLCASSLAGGRLGHEQYFGPGTRLTVT.

There are a few counts of this clonotype. This chain joins TRBV14 and TRBJ2-5; no definite D call. The CDR3 contains 13 residues. The germline V and J ends were trimmed by 0 bases and 5 bases, with 7 bases remaining between them. The germline V gene encodes CDR1 SGHDN and CDR2 FVKESK. CDR3 loop: CASSQDWAETQYF. CDR3 DNA: TGTGCCAGCAGCCAAGATTGGGCGGAGACCCAGTACTTC.

In regard to this clonotype: A read error may be the cause here, since a much bigger clone is one base away. V usage is TRBV7-9 and J usage is TRBJ2-5, with TRBD2 matching over 10 bases. The CDR3 contains 14 residues. CDR1 SEHNR and CDR2 FQNEAQ come from the germline V gene (reference sequence). DNA for the CDR3: TGTGCCAGCAGCCGTCTAGCGGGGGAAGAGACCGAGTACTTC. This gives the protein CASSRLAGEETEYF.

Only a few counts were recorded for this clonotype. The chain employs TRBV12-3 or TRBV12-4 and TRBJ2-6; D remains unclear. Trimming left V 6 bases short and J 0 bases short, with 15 bases between. The CDR3 is 17 amino acids. This CDR3 reads CASSDIDPSSGANVLTF. The CDR3, as DNA: TGTGCCAGCAGCGACATTGACCCCTCCTCTGGGGCCAACGTCCTGACTTTC.

This clonotype was seen a few times. Here the CDR3 DNA reads TGCGCCAGCAGCCAAGGAGGGTACAATGAAAAACTGTTTTTT. Translation gives CASSQGGYNEKLFF. This chain uses TRBV4-1 with TRBJ1-4; D unclear. Trimming removed 1 base at V and 5 bases at J, with 8 bases between. CDR3 length: 14 amino acids. CDR1 and CDR2 from the germline V gene are MGHRA and YSYEKL.

The chain recombines TRBV5-4 with TRBJ2-7, with D perhaps TRBD2 (5 bases). This CDR3 is 14 amino acids long. Germline V gene sequence: CDR1 SGHNT, CDR2 YYREEE (reference sequence). V dropped 2 bases and J dropped 3 bases, with 12 bases sitting between them. The CDR3 nucleotides are TGTGCCAGCAGCTTAGACGGAACTAGCTACGAGCAGTACTTC. This translates into CASSLDGTSYEQYF.